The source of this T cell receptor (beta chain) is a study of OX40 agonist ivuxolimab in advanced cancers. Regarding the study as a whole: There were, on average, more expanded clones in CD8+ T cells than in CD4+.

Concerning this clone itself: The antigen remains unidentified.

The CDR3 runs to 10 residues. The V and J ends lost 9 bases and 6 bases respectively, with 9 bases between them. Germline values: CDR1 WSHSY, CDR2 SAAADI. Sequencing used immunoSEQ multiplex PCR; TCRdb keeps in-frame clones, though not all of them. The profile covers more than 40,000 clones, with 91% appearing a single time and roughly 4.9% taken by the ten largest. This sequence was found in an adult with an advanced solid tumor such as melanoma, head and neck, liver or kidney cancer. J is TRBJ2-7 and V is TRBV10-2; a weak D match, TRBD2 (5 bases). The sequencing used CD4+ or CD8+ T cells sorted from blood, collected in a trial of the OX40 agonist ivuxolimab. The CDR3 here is CASREGEQYF. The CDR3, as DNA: TGCGCCAGTAGAGAGGGCGAGCAGTACTTC.